This is a list of T cell receptor beta chains from one sample in a study of T cell changes during pregnancy in multiple sclerosis. Repertoires were generated with immunoSEQ multiplex PCR, while TCRdb's copy carries only in-frame clones and drops some. The profile shows about 50,000 clones, around 90% of them singletons. Sequences were derived from CD4+ T cells from peripheral blood mononuclear cells, sampled after pregnancy. These receptors were taken from a female donor in good health, enrolled as a control in a pregnancy study. Both conserved end residues are part of each CDR3. Each record gives: clone size, V gene, J gene, D gene, CDR3 protein, CDR3 DNA. A D gene is named only where the DNA matches it firmly. Not all rows give a size; the values are once, few, many and, for expanded clones, a class.

>NA|TRBV6-5|TRBJ2-3|TRBD1
CASSQRTGADTQYF
TGTGCCAGCAGTCAGAGGACAGGGGCAGATACGCAGTATTTT
>NA|TRBV29-1|TRBJ2-5|NA
CSVEDWQGETQYF
TGCAGCGTTGAAGATTGGCAGGGGGAGACCCAGTACTTC
>NA|TRBV7-6|TRBJ2-2|TRBD2
CASSPTSGGTGELFF
TGTGCCAGCAGCCCTACTAGCGGGGGAACCGGGGAGCTGTTTTTT
>NA|TRBV2|TRBJ1-2|TRBD1
CASSAPRQGEFYGYTF
TGTGCCAGCAGTGCCCCTCGACAGGGCGAGTTCTATGGCTACACCTTC
>NA|TRBV27|TRBJ1-5|NA
CASSLTGGGNNQPQHF
TGTGCCAGCAGTTTGACCGGGGGGGGAAACAATCAGCCCCAGCATTTT
>NA|TRBV29-1|TRBJ1-2|TRBD1
CSVPRDREDGYTF
TGCAGCGTCCCCCGGGACAGGGAAGATGGCTACACCTTC
>once|TRBV7-9|TRBJ1-4|NA
CASSPGHGALATNEKLFF
TGTGCCAGCAGCCCAGGACACGGCGCCCTTGCAACTAATGAAAAACTGTTTTTT
>once|TRBV10-3|TRBJ2-7|TRBD2
CAISESRLAGAEQYF
TGTGCCATCAGTGAGTCCCGACTAGCGGGGGCAGAGCAGTACTTC
>NA|TRBV5-4|TRBJ2-1|TRBD2
CASSLRGGGGNEQFF
TGTGCCAGCAGCCTCAGGGGCGGGGGGGGGAATGAGCAGTTCTTC
>NA|TRBV19|TRBJ2-1|NA
CASSPDRSSYNEQFF
TGTGCCAGTAGCCCAGACAGAAGCTCCTACAATGAGCAGTTCTTC
>NA|TRBV2|TRBJ2-5|TRBD2
CASGGGAGETQYF
TGTGCCAGCGGCGGGGGGGCCGGGGAGACCCAGTACTTC